Following are 4 T cell receptor beta chains from one sample sequenced in a study of PD-1 blockade in mismatch repair-deficient tumors. The method was immunoSEQ multiplex PCR; TCRdb's version includes in-frame clones alone and lacks a portion of them. The repertoire holds 80,000 to 130,000 clones, with over 75% as singletons. The sequences come from peripheral blood, collected 30 to 36 weeks after starting pembrolizumab. The receptors were sampled from an adult with mismatch repair-deficient cancer.

The chain employs TRBV9 and TRBJ2-7; 11 nucleotides line up with TRBD2. With V trimmed by 4 bases and J by 1 base, 4 bases remained unmatched. The V gene's germline CDR1 is SGDLS and CDR2 YYNGEE. The CDR3 totals 15 residues. This CDR3 reads CASSQGLAASYEQYF. As DNA, the CDR3 is TGTGCCAGCAGCCAGGGACTAGCGGCATCCTACGAGCAGTACTTC.

V is TRBV2 and J is TRBJ1-1, with 10 bases identical to TRBD1. There are 15 residues in the CDR3. Trimming cost V 9 bases and J 0 bases; bases outside gene matches: 7. Germline V gene data show CDR1 as SNHLY and CDR2 as FYNNEI. The chain's CDR3 is CASASGTGVNTEAFF. CDR3 sequence (DNA): TGTGCCAGTGCTTCCGGGACAGGGGTGAACACTGAAGCTTTCTTT.

The chain employs TRBV7-8 and TRBJ1-5, with TRBD1 matching 7 bases. The J segment lost 0 bases and the V segment lost 6 bases, leaving 8 bases of the junction unmatched. CDR3 size: 16 residues. CDR1 is SGHVS and CDR2 is FQNEAQ in the germline V gene. The CDR3 protein is CASSLAGGVSNQPQHF. In DNA form, the CDR3 reads TGTGCCAGCAGTCTCGCAGGGGGGGTTAGCAATCAGCCCCAGCATTTT. The full variable domain, its missing parts supplied by reference TRBV7-8 and TRBJ1-5, is GAGVSQSPRYKVAKRGQDVALRCDPISGHVSLFWYQQALGQGPEFLTYFQNEAQLDKSGLPSDRFFAERPEGSVSTLKIQRTQQEDSAVYLCASSLAGGVSNQPQHFGDGTRLSIL.

CDR3 amino acids: CASSPDPTGGYGYTF. CDR3 coding DNA: TGTGCCAGCAGCCCTGATCCCACTGGGGGCTATGGCTACACCTTC. The chain is built from TRBV6-5 and TRBJ1-2; possible D gene TRBD1, 5 bases. Deletions cut 6 bases from V and 4 bases from J, with 18 bases between. Germline values: CDR1 MNHEY, CDR2 SVGAGI. This CDR3 contains 15 residues.